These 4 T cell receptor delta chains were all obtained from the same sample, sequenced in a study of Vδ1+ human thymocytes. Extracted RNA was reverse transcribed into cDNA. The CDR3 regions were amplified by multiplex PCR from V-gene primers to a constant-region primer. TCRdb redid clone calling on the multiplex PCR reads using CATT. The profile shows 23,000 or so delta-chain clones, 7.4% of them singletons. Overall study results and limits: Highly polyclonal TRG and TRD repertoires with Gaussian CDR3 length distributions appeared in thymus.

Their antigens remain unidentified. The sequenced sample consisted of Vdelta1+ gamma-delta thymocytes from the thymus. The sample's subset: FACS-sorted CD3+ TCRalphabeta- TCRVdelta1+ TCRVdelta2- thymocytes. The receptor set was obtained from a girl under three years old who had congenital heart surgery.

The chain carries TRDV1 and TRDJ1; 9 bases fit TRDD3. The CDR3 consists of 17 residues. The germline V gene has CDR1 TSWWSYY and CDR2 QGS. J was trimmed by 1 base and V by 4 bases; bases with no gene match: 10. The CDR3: CALGVLGDKGATDKLIF. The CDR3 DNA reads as TGTGCTCTTGGGGTATTGGGGGATAAAGGCGCCACCGATAAACTCATCTTT.

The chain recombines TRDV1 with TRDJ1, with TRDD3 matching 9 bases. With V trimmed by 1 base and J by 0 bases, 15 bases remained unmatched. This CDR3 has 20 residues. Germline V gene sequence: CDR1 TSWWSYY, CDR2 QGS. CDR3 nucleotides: TGTGCTCTTGGGGAACGCGGGCGGGGATACGAAGCCAGGTACACCGATAAACTCATCTTT. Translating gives CALGERGRGYEARYTDKLIF.

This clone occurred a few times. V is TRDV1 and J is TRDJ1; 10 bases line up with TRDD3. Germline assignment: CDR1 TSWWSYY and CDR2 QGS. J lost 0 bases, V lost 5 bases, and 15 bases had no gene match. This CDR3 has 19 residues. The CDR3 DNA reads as TGTGCTCTTGGGCCCACCATAAGGAGTACTGGGGGATACACCGATAAACTCATCTTT. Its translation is CALGPTIRSTGGYTDKLIF.

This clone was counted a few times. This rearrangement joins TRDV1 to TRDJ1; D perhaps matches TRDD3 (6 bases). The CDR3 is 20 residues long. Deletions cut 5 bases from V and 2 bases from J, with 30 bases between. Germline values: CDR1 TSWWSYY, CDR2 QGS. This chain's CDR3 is CALGTRFPHAWGSRTDKLIF. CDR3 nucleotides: TGTGCTCTTGGGACCCGATTCCCCCACGCTTGGGGATCTAGGACCGATAAACTCATCTTT.